What follows are 29 T cell receptor beta chains derived from one specimen sequenced in a study of blood T cell repertoires in COVID-19. TCRdb's copy holds only in-frame clones and misses some; the assay was immunoSEQ multiplex PCR. The profile covers approximately 110,000 clones, with approximately 84% appearing a single time and roughly 8% taken by the ten largest. Sequencing was performed on peripheral blood. All receptors derive from a woman aged 40-49 years with acute or convalescent COVID-19.

This clone was counted once. This chain links TRBV28 with TRBJ1-3, with 9 bases fitting TRBD1. Germline lookup yields CDR1 MDHEN and CDR2 SYDVKM. V lost 3 bases, J lost 1 base, and 7 bases stayed unmatched. This CDR3 region has 17 residues. The CDR3 loop is CASSFSGTGKSGNTIYF. The DNA for the CDR3 is TGTGCCAGCAGTTTTAGCGGGACAGGGAAATCTGGAAACACCATATATTTT. Looking up the rest from reference TRBV28 and TRBJ1-3 gives the full variable domain: DVKVTQSSRYLVKRTGEKVFLECVQDMDHENMFWYRQDPGLGLRLIYFSYDVKMKEKGDIPEGYSVSREKKERFSLILESASTNQTSMYLCASSFSGTGKSGNTIYFGEGSWLTVV.

V usage is TRBV5-4 and J usage is TRBJ2-2; 12 bases fit TRBD2. Germline V gene sequence: CDR1 SGHNT, CDR2 YYREEE (reference sequence). The CDR3 is 16 amino acids. V shed 3 bases and J 4 bases; nucleotides not matched to a gene: 4. Written as DNA, the CDR3 is TGTGCCAGCAGCTCTCGACTAGCGGGAGCCACCGGGGAGCTGTTTTTT. Residues: CASSSRLAGATGELFF.

The chain couples TRBV28 to TRBJ1-4; 7 positions agree with TRBD1. Germline CDR1 reads MDHEN; CDR2 reads SYDVKM. This CDR3 spans 15 amino acids. The V segment lost 5 bases and the J segment 8 bases; nucleotides outside the gene matches: 11. The CDR3 nucleotides read TGTGCCAGCAGTGCATCATACAGGGGAGGCGAAAAACTGTTTTTT. Translated: CASSASYRGGEKLFF.

J is TRBJ2-2 and V is TRBV5-6; 7 nucleotides align to TRBD2. The CDR3 consists of 13 residues. V shed 2 bases, J shed 6 bases, and the junction held 1 base outside the gene matches. Germline loops: CDR1 SGHDT, CDR2 YYEEEE. DNA for the CDR3: TGTGCCAGCAGCTTCGCGGGGGCCGGGGAGCTGTTTTTT. Amino acids: CASSFAGAGELFF. Variable domain in full (rest from reference TRBV5-6 and TRBJ2-2): DAGVTQSPTHLIKTRGQQVTLRCSPKSGHDTVSWYQQALGQGPQFIFQYYEEEERQRGNFPDRFSGHQFPNYSSELNVNALLLGDSALYLCASSFAGAGELFFGEGSRLTVL.

The V gene is TRBV6-2 or TRBV6-3, the J gene TRBJ1-5, with TRBD1 matching over 7 bases. There are 17 residues in the CDR3. The germline gives CDR1 MNHEY, CDR2 SVGEGT. V gave up 2 bases and J gave up 2 bases; unmatched junction bases: 9. The CDR3 is CASSYHKNRGGNQPQHF. The CDR3 DNA reads TGTGCCAGCAGTTACCATAAGAACAGGGGTGGCAATCAGCCCCAGCATTTT.

This clone was detected a few times. This rearrangement joins TRBV2 to TRBJ1-2, with TRBD1 as a possible D gene (5 bases). Germline V gene lookup returns CDR1 SNHLY and CDR2 FYNNEI. This CDR3 contains 16 residues. The germline V and J ends were trimmed by 6 bases and 8 bases, with 25 bases remaining between them. CDR3 amino acids: CASSPSGGGGAKGYTF. Here the CDR3 DNA reads TGTGCCAGCAGCCCAAGTGGCGGTGGAGGGGCGAAGGGCTACACCTTC.

This sequence joins TRBV7-2 and TRBJ1-2, with TRBD1 matching 8 bases. Germline V CDR1 and CDR2: SGHTA, FQGNSA. V dropped 4 bases and J dropped 6; count of bases not matched to a gene: 7. This CDR3 has 14 amino acids. As DNA, the CDR3 is TGTGCCAGCAGCTCAAGGACAGGGCAGGATGGCTACACCTTC. It encodes CASSSRTGQDGYTF.

The chain employs TRBV4-1 and TRBJ1-2; D gene unclear. The CDR3 consists of 14 residues. V gave up 0 bases and J gave up 5 bases, with 10 bases separating them. Per germline, CDR1 MGHRA and CDR2 YSYEKL. This CDR3 reads CASSQDGNRYGYTF. The CDR3 bases are TGCGCCAGCAGCCAAGATGGTAACCGGTATGGCTACACCTTC.

This chain connects TRBV6-5 to TRBJ1-1; possible D gene TRBD1, 5 bases. Trimming stripped 4 bases from V and 6 bases from J, with 15 bases between. Germline CDR1 MNHEY, CDR2 SVGAGI. CDR3 size: 14 residues. The chain's CDR3 is CASSSHSGAPEAFF. CDR3 DNA: TGTGCCAGCAGTTCCCATAGTGGGGCACCTGAAGCTTTCTTT.

The table lists this clone with a few counts. J is TRBJ1-6 and V is TRBV5-6; D call uncertain. The CDR3 is 13 amino acids. The germline V and J ends were trimmed by 0 bases and 7 bases, with 5 bases remaining between them. Germline V gives CDR1 SGHDT, CDR2 YYEEEE. CDR3 DNA sequence: TGTGCCAGCAGCTTGGACAGAAATTCACCCCTCCACTTT. It encodes CASSLDRNSPLHF.

The chain is built from TRBV18 and TRBJ2-3, with D possibly TRBD1 on 6 matching bases. The germline CDR1 and CDR2 sequences are KGHSH and LQKENI. The CDR3 is made up of 15 amino acids. V lost 6 bases, J lost 4 bases, and 17 bases lay in between. DNA of the CDR3: TGTGCCAGCTCCAAAGAGGGACACACTTCAGATACGCAGTATTTT. Residues: CASSKEGHTSDTQYF.

The chain employs TRBV4-1 and TRBJ1-4, with D hard to call. The CDR3 runs 15 residues. Deletions cut 0 bases from V and 3 bases from J, with 8 bases between. Germline V gene data show CDR1 as MGHRA and CDR2 as YSYEKL. CDR3 region: CASSQEPGSNEKLFF. The CDR3 DNA sequence: TGCGCCAGCAGCCAAGAGCCGGGGTCTAATGAAAAACTGTTTTTT.

J is TRBJ1-3 and V is TRBV9; 9 positions agree with TRBD1. The CDR3 covers 15 residues. V dropped 2 bases and J dropped 2; count of bases not matched to a gene: 2. CDR1 and CDR2 (germline): SGDLS, YYNGEE. CDR3: CASSVWTGAGNTIYF. The DNA for the CDR3 is TGTGCCAGCAGCGTTTGGACAGGGGCTGGAAACACCATATATTTT. Full variable domain (outside the CDR3, taken from reference TRBV9 and TRBJ1-3): DSGVTQTPKHLITATGQRVTLRCSPRSGDLSVYWYQQSLDQGLQFLIQYYNGEERAKGNILERFSAQQFPDLHSELNLSSLELGDSALYFCASSVWTGAGNTIYFGEGSWLTVV.

The rearrangement joins TRBV6-9 to TRBJ1-4; perhaps TRBD1 as D (5 bases). Germline V gene data show CDR1 as MNHGY and CDR2 as SVAAGI. Trimming shortened V by 4 bases and J by 7 bases, and 16 bases separated the two germline ends. The CDR3 sequence is 15 residues long. In DNA, the CDR3 is TGTGCCAGCAGTTCAGACAACAGGATGGGTGAAAAACTGTTTTTT. This codes for CASSSDNRMGEKLFF.

This sequence joins TRBV7-3 and TRBJ2-3, with TRBD2 matching 12 bases. The CDR3 has 16 amino acids. V lost 5 bases, J lost 3 bases, and 6 bases stayed unmatched. Germline V gives CDR1 SGHTA, CDR2 FQGTGA. The CDR3 nucleotides are TGTGCCAGCAGCGCAGCCGGGACTAGCGGGACAGATACGCAGTATTTT. The encoded protein is CASSAAGTSGTDTQYF.

In this sample, this clone turned up a few times. The genes are TRBV3-1 (or the pseudogene TRBV3-2) and TRBJ1-2; D remains unclear. Germline V gene data show CDR1 as LGHDT and CDR2 as YNNKEL (reference sequence). Between the trimmed V and J ends, which lost 2 bases and 5 bases, there was a span of 15 bases. This CDR3 is 15 amino acids long. CDR3 nucleotide sequence: TGTGCCAGCAGCCAACTCTCGAGGACGGGATATGGCTACACCTTC. Residues: CASSQLSRTGYGYTF.

This clone has just a few counts. The chain has TRBV7-2 and TRBJ2-2, with 12 nucleotides matching TRBD1. CDR3 length equals 16 residues. Trimming removed 1 base from V and 5 bases from J; junction bases left unmatched: 2. Germline V gives CDR1 SGHTA, CDR2 FQGNSA. The CDR3 region is CASSLGGQGATGELFF. For the CDR3, the DNA is TGTGCCAGCAGCTTAGGGGGACAGGGGGCGACCGGGGAGCTGTTTTTT.

V gene TRBV6-6 combines with J gene TRBJ2-5, with D hard to call. The V and J ends lost 9 bases and 4 bases respectively, with 21 bases between them. Per germline, CDR1 MNHNY and CDR2 SVGAGI (reference sequence). The CDR3 covers 15 residues. Here the CDR3 DNA reads TGTGCCAGATTTAAGAGCGCTTTAGCTGGAGAGACCCAGTACTTC. Translation gives CARFKSALAGETQYF.

This clone was seen once. The chain uses TRBV4-1 and TRBJ2-3; 9 bases match TRBD2. V lost 7 bases and J lost 1; bases outside the gene matches: 6. The CDR3 runs to 15 residues. The germline V gene encodes CDR1 MGHRA and CDR2 YSYEKL. DNA for the CDR3: TGCGCCAGCACCCTAGCGGGGAGGGGCACAGATACGCAGTATTTT. The encoded protein is CASTLAGRGTDTQYF.

This sequence joins TRBV28 and TRBJ1-5; 10 bases line up with TRBD1. Germline V gene data show CDR1 as MDHEN and CDR2 as SYDVKM. V trimming: 5 bases; J trimming: 7 bases; junction bases outside the gene matches: 2. CDR3 length equals 13 residues. DNA of the CDR3: TGTGCCAGCAGTCCGACAGGGGGCCAGCCCCAGCATTTT. This encodes CASSPTGGQPQHF.

The chain is built from TRBV6-2 or TRBV6-3 and TRBJ2-7; 9 nucleotides agree with TRBD1. The germline CDR1 and CDR2 sequences are MNHEY and SVGEGT. Trimming at V came to 5 bases and at J to 2 bases, leaving 7 bases not matched to a gene. The CDR3 spans 15 residues. In DNA form, the CDR3 reads TGTGCCAGCAGTACGGGACAGGGCTTGACCTACGAGCAGTACTTC. This sequence encodes CASSTGQGLTYEQYF.

The V and J genes are TRBV7-2 and TRBJ2-7; TRBD2 matches at 7 bases. With V trimmed by 5 bases and J by 2 bases, 9 bases remained unmatched. CDR3 length: 15 residues. CDR1 is SGHTA, CDR2 FQGNSA, per germline. CDR3 nucleotides: TGTGCCAGCAGCCCCCGGCCCAGCGGGGCCTACGAGCAGTACTTC. Translation gives CASSPRPSGAYEQYF. Looking up the rest from reference TRBV7-2 and TRBJ2-7 gives the full variable domain: GAGVSQSPSNKVTEKGKDVELRCDPISGHTALYWYRQSLGQGLEFLIYFQGNSAPDKSGLPSDRFSAERTGGSVSTLTIQRTQQEDSAVYLCASSPRPSGAYEQYFGPGTRLTVT.

The rearrangement joins TRBV12-3 or TRBV12-4 to TRBJ1-5; unclear D gene. The V gene lost 4 bases and the J gene lost 4 bases, with 8 bases spanning the gap. This CDR3 is built from 13 residues. CDR3 DNA sequence: TGTGCCAGCAGTTACAGCACAAATCAGCCCCAGCATTTT. Residues: CASSYSTNQPQHF.

DNA of the CDR3: TGCGCCAGCAGCTTCCAGGGGGGCACTGAAGCTTTCTTT. This codes for CASSFQGGTEAFF. The rearrangement links TRBV5-1 to TRBJ1-1; TRBD1 matches 7 bases. V was pared by 2 bases and J by 4 bases, with 2 bases of the junction left unmatched. CDR1 SGHRS and CDR2 YFSETQ come from the germline V gene. The CDR3 loop spans 13 amino acids.

The chain has TRBV12-3 or TRBV12-4 and TRBJ2-4, with a possible D match to TRBD1 (6 bases). V dropped 6 bases and J dropped 6 bases, with 12 bases sitting between them. The CDR3 totals 13 residues. Written as DNA, the CDR3 is TGTGCCAGCAGAGGGACAAGCGGAAACATTCAGTACTTC. This codes for CASRGTSGNIQYF.

CDR3 in amino acids: CASSIYPGGGSEAFF. The CDR3 DNA follows: TGTGCCAGTAGTATATACCCCGGTGGCGGCTCTGAAGCTTTCTTT. The J gene is TRBJ1-1, the V gene TRBV19; D is ambiguous. The V and J ends lost 2 bases and 6 bases respectively, with 16 bases between them. Germline CDR1 is LNHDA and CDR2 is SQIVND (reference sequence). There are 15 residues in the CDR3.

This clone appeared a few times. This rearrangement joins TRBV4-3 to TRBJ2-2, with D perhaps matching TRBD1 (5 bases). The germline V gene encodes CDR1 LGHNA and CDR2 YSLEER. The CDR3 runs to 17 residues. V shed 0 bases and J shed 4 bases, with 15 bases lying between them. The CDR3 DNA sequence: TGCGCCAGCAGCCAAGAAATGGTCCAGGGTGGCACCGGGGAGCTGTTTTTT. Translated, it gives CASSQEMVQGGTGELFF.

The chain joins TRBV9 to TRBJ2-3; 7 positions agree with TRBD2. The J segment lost 6 bases and the V segment lost 0 bases, leaving 7 bases of the junction unmatched. CDR1 is SGDLS and CDR2 is YYNGEE in the germline V gene. The CDR3 has 15 amino acids. CDR3 residues: CASSVAQWGGDTQYF. For the CDR3, the DNA is TGTGCCAGCAGCGTAGCCCAGTGGGGGGGGGATACGCAGTATTTT.

In this sample, this clone turned up a few times. This rearrangement joins TRBV18 to TRBJ2-1; 13 positions match TRBD2. CDR3 length equals 19 residues. Germline-derived CDR1 and CDR2 are KGHSH and LQKENI. V gave up 3 bases and J gave up 7 bases; unmatched junction bases: 15. The CDR3 is CASSPGLAGALPGWNEQFF. The DNA of the CDR3 is TGTGCCAGCTCACCTGGACTAGCGGGGGCCCTACCAGGGTGGAATGAGCAGTTCTTC.